This T cell receptor beta chain was captured by sequencing in a study of shared clonotypes between healthy human individuals. Profiled with immunoSEQ multiplex PCR; TCRdb holds only in-frame clones, not every one. Here the sample spans nearly 1,000,000 clones, roughly 72% being singletons. Sample: memory CD4+ T cells sorted from blood. Subset of the sample: CD45RA-negative fraction. The clonotype originates from a man between 18 and 35 years old in good health.

The CDR3 here is CASSQGSGSSYNSPLHF. The CDR3 DNA sequence: TGCGCCAGCAGCCAAGGGTCTGGGAGCTCCTATAATTCACCCCTCCACTTT. The genes are TRBV4-3 and TRBJ1-6, with D unresolved. The CDR3 contains 17 residues. Germline V lookup: CDR1 LGHNA, CDR2 YSLEER. V was pared by 1 base and J by 0 bases, with 10 bases between.